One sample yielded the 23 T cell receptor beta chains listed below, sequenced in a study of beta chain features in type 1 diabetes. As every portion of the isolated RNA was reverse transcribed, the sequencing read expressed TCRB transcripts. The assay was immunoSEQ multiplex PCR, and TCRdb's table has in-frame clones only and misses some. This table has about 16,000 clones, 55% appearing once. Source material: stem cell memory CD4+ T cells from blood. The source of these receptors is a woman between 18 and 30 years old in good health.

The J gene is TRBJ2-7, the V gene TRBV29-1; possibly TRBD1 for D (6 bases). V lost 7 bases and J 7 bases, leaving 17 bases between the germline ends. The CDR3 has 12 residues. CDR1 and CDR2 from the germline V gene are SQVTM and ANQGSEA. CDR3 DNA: TGCAGCGCCGGAAGGGGGTCCGGGGAGCAGTACTTC. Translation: CSAGRGSGEQYF.

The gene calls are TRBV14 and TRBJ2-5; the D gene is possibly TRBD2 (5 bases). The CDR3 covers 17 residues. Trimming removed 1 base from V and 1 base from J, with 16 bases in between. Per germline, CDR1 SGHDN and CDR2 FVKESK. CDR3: CASSQARLLGAQETQYF. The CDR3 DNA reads TGTGCCAGCAGCCAAGCCAGACTTTTGGGAGCCCAAGAGACCCAGTACTTC.

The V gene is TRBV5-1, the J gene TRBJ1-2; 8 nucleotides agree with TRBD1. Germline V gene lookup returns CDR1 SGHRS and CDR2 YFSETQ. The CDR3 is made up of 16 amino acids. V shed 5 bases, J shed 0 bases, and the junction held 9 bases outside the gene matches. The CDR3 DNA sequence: TGCGCCAGCAGGTCTGGACAGGGAAGATCTAACTATGGCTACACCTTC. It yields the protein CASRSGQGRSNYGYTF. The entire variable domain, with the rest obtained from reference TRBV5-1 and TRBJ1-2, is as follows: KAGVTQTPRYLIKTRGQQVTLSCSPISGHRSVSWYQQTPGQGLQFLFEYFSETQRNKGNFPGRFSGRQFSNSRSEMNVSTLELGDSALYLCASRSGQGRSNYGYTFGSGTRLTVV.

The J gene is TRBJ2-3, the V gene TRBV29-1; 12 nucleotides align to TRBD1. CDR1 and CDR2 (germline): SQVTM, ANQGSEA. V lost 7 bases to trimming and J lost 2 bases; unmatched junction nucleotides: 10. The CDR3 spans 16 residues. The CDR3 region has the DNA TGCAGCGCTTCTTCGGGACAGGGGGCCTACACAGATACGCAGTATTTT. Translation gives CSASSGQGAYTDTQYF.

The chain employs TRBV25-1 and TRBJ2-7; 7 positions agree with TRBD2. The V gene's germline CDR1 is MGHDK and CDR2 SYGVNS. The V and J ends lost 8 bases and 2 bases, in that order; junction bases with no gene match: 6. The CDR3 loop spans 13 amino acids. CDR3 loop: CASAASGTYEQYF. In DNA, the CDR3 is TGTGCCAGCGCTGCTAGCGGAACCTACGAGCAGTACTTC.

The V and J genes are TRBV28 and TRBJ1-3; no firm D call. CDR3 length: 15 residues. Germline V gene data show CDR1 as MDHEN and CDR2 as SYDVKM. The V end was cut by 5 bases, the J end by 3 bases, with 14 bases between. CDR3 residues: CASSIRQGSGNTIYF. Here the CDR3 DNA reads TGTGCCAGCAGTATCAGACAAGGGAGTGGAAACACCATATATTTT.

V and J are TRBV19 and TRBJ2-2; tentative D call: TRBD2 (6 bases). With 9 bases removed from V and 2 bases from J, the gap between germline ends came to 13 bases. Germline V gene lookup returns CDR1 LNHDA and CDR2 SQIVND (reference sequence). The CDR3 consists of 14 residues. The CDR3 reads CASGGTGNTGELFF. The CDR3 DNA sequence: TGTGCCAGCGGCGGGACTGGCAACACCGGGGAGCTGTTTTTT. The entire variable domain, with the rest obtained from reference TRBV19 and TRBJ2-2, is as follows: DGGITQSPKYLFRKEGQNVTLSCEQNLNHDAMYWYRQDPGQGLRLIYYSQIVNDFQKGDIAEGYSVSREKKESFPLTVTSAQKNPTAFYLCASGGTGNTGELFFGEGSRLTVL.

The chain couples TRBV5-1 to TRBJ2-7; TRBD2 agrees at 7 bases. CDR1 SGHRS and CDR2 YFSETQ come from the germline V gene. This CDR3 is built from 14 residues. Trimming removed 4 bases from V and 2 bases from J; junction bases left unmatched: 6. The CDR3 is CASSVGTTTYEQYF. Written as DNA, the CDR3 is TGCGCCAGCAGCGTCGGGACTACCACCTACGAGCAGTACTTC. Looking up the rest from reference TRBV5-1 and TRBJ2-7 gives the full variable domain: KAGVTQTPRYLIKTRGQQVTLSCSPISGHRSVSWYQQTPGQGLQFLFEYFSETQRNKGNFPGRFSGRQFSNSRSEMNVSTLELGDSALYLCASSVGTTTYEQYFGPGTRLTVT.

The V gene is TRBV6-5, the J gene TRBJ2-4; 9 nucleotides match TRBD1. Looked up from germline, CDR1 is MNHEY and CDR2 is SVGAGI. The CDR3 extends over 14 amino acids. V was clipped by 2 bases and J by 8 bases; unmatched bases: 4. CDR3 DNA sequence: TGTGCCAGCAGTTACCGAGGACAGGGGCACATTCAGTACTTC. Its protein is CASSYRGQGHIQYF.

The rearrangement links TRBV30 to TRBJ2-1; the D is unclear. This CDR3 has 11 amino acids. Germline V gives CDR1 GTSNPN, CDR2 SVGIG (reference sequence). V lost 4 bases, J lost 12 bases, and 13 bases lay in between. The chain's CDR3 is CAWTSGIGQFF. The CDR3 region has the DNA TGTGCCTGGACTAGTGGTATCGGGCAGTTCTTC.

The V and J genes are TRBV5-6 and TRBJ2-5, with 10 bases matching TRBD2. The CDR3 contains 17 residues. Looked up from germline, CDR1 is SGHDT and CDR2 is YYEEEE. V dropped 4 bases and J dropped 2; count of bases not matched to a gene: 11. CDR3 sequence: CASSRQGLADSQETQYF. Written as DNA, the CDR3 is TGTGCCAGCAGCCGACAAGGACTAGCGGATTCGCAAGAGACCCAGTACTTC.

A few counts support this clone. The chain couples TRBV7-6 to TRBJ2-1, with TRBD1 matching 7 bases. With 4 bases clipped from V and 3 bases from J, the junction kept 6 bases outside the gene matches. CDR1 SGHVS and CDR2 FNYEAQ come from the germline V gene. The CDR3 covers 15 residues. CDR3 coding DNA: TGTGCCAGCAGCTCGCCCTGGACAGGCTACAATGAGCAGTTCTTC. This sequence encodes CASSSPWTGYNEQFF. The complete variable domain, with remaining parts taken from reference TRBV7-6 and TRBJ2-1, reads GAGVSQSPRYKVTKRGQDVALRCDPISGHVSLYWYRQALGQGPEFLTYFNYEAQQDKSGLPNDRFSAERPEGSISTLTIQRTEQRDSAMYRCASSSPWTGYNEQFFGPGTRLTVL.

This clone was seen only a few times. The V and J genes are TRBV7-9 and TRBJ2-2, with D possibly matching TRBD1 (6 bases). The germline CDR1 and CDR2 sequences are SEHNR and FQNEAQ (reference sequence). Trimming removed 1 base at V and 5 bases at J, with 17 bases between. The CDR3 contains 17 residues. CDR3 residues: CASSLGTGHGLTGELFF. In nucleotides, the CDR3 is TGTGCCAGCAGCTTAGGCACAGGGCACGGTCTAACCGGGGAGCTGTTTTTT.

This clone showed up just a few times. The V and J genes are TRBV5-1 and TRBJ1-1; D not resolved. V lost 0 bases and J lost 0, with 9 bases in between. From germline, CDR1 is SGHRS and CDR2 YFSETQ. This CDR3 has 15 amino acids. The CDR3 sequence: CASSLAEGMNTEAFF. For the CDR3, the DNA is TGCGCCAGCAGCTTGGCCGAGGGCATGAACACTGAAGCTTTCTTT.

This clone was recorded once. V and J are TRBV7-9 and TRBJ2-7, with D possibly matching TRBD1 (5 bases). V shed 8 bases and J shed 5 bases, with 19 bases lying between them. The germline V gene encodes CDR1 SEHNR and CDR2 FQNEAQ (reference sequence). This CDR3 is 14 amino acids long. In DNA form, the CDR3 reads TGTGCCAGCTCGCGGTTCAGGGATAAGAACGAGCAGTACTTC. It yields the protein CASSRFRDKNEQYF. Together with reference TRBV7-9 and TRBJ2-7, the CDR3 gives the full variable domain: DTGVSQNPRHKITKRGQNVTFRCDPISEHNRLYWYRQTLGQGPEFLTYFQNEAQLEKSRLLSDRFSAERPKGSFSTLEIQRTEQGDSAMYLCASSRFRDKNEQYFGPGTRLTVT.

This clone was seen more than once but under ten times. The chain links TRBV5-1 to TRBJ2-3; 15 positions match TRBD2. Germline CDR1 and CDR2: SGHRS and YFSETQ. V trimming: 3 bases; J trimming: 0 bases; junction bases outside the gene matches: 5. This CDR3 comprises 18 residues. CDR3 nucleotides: TGCGCCAGCAGCTCTGGACTAGCGGGAGGGCCCAGCACAGATACGCAGTATTTT. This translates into CASSSGLAGGPSTDTQYF.

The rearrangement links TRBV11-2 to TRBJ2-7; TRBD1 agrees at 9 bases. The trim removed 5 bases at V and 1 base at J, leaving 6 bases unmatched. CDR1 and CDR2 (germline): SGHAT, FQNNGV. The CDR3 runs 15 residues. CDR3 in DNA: TGTGCCAGCAGCACACCGGGACAGGGATCCTACGAGCAGTACTTC. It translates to CASSTPGQGSYEQYF.

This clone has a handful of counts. The CDR3 protein is CASRTNDRGRNYGYTF. The CDR3 region has the DNA TGTGCCAGCAGGACTAACGACAGGGGGCGTAACTATGGCTACACCTTC. The V call is TRBV11-2, the J call TRBJ1-2, with 10 bases aligning to TRBD1. The V gene end was trimmed by 6 bases and the J gene end by 1 base; junction bases not matched to a gene: 8. The CDR3 contains 16 residues. Germline CDR1 SGHAT, CDR2 FQNNGV. Full variable domain (outside the CDR3, taken from reference TRBV11-2 and TRBJ1-2): EAGVAQSPRYKIIEKRQSVAFWCNPISGHATLYWYQQILGQGPKLLIQFQNNGVVDDSQLPKDRFSAERLKGVDSTLKIQPAKLEDSAVYLCASRTNDRGRNYGYTFGSGTRLTVV.

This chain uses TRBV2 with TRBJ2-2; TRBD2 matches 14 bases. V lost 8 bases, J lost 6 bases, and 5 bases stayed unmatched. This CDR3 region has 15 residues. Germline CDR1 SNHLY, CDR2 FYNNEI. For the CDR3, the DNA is TGTGCCAGCCGAAGGGGACTAGCGGGGGCCGGGGAGCTGTTTTTT. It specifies CASRRGLAGAGELFF.

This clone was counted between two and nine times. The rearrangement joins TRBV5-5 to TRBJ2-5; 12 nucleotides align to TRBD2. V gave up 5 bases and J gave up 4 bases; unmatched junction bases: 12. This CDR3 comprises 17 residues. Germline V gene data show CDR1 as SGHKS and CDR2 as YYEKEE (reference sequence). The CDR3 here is CASRMSASGGVVETQYF. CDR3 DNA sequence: TGTGCCAGCAGAATGTCGGCTAGCGGGGGGGTTGTAGAGACCCAGTACTTC.

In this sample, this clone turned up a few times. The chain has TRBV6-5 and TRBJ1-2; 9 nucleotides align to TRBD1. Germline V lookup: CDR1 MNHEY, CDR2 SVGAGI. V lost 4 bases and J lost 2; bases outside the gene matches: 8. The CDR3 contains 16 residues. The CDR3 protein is CASSSSIGQGNYGYTF. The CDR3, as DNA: TGTGCCAGCAGTTCCTCGATTGGACAGGGGAACTATGGCTACACCTTC.

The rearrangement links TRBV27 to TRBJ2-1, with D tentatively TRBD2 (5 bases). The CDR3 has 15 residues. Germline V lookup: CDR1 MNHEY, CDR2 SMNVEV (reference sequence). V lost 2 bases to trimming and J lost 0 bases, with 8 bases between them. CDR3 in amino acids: CASSLTGNSYNEQFF. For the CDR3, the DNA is TGTGCCAGCAGTTTAACGGGAAACTCCTACAATGAGCAGTTCTTC.

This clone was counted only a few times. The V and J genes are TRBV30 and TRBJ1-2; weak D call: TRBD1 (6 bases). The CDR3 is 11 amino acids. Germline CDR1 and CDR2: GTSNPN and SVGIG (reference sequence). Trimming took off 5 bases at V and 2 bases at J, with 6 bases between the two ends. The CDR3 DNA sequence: TGTGCCTGGGGACAGAACTATGGCTACACCTTC. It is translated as CAWGQNYGYTF.